The text below deals with one T cell receptor beta chain. The protocol was immunoSEQ multiplex PCR, while the TCRdb copy is restricted to in-frame clones and leaves out a portion. The sample carries roughly 130,000 clones, approximately 95% recorded once. This entry belongs to a study of control samples from healthy donors and cancer patients. From germline, CDR1 is GTSNPN and CDR2 SVGIG (reference sequence). Trimming took off 7 bases at V and 5 bases at J, with 20 bases between the two ends. The CDR3 spans 14 residues. Source material: blood. This sequence joins TRBV30 and TRBJ1-1; the D gene is possibly TRBD1 (6 bases). The clonotype was recovered from a young man in good health. The CDR3 DNA follows: TGTGCCTCCACCCGGGCCAGGGGATATACTGAAGCTTTCTTT. This encodes CASTRARGYTEAFF.